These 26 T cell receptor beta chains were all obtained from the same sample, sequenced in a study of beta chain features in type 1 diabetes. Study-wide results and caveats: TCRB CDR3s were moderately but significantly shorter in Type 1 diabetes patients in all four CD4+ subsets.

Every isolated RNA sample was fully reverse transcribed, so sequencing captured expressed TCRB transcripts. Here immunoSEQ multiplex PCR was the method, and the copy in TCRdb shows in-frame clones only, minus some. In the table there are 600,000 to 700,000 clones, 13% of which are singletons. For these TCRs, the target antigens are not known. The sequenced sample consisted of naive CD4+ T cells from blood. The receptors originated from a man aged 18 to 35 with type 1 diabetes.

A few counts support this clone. The DNA for the CDR3 is TGCGCCAGCAGCCCTTTAGCGGGGGGGCCGGCAGATACGCAGTATTTT. Translated: CASSPLAGGPADTQYF. The genes are TRBV5-1 and TRBJ2-3; 11 nucleotides align to TRBD2. The CDR3 runs to 16 residues. With 4 bases clipped from V and 4 bases from J, the junction kept 8 bases outside the gene matches. CDR1 is SGHRS, CDR2 YFSETQ, per germline.

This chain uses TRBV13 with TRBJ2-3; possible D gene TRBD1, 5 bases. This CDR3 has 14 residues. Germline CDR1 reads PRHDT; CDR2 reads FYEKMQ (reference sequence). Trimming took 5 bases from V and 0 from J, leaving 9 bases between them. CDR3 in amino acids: CASSQQVSTDTQYF. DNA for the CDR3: TGTGCCAGCAGCCAACAGGTTAGCACAGATACGCAGTATTTT.

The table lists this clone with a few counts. The CDR3 region has the DNA TGTGCCAGCAGCGTAGGGTTACTCGGCTTTGCAACTAATGAAAAACTGTTTTTT. Its translation: CASSVGLLGFATNEKLFF. The V gene is TRBV9, the J gene TRBJ1-4, with unresolved D. The CDR3 is made up of 18 amino acids. The ends were cut back, 0 bases at V and 0 bases at J, with 15 bases in the middle. Germline assignment: CDR1 SGDLS and CDR2 YYNGEE.

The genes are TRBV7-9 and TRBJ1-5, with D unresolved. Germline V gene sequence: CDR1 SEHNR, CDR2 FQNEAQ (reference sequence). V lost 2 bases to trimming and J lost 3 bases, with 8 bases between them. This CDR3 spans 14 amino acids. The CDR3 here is CASSLTGINQPQHF. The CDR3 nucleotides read TGTGCCAGCAGCTTAACGGGAATCAATCAGCCCCAGCATTTT.

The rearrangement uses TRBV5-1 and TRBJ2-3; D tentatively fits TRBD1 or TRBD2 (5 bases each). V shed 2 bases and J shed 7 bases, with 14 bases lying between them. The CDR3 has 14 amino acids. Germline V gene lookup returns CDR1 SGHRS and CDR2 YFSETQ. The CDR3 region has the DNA TGCGCCAGCAGCTTAGGGCAGGGAGATCATACGCAGTATTTT. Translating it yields CASSLGQGDHTQYF.

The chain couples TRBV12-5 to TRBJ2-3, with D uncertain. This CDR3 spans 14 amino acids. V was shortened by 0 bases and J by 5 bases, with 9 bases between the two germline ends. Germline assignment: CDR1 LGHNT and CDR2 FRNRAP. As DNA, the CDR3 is TGTGCTAGTGGTTTGGTCCTTTCCGGAGATACGCAGTATTTT. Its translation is CASGLVLSGDTQYF.

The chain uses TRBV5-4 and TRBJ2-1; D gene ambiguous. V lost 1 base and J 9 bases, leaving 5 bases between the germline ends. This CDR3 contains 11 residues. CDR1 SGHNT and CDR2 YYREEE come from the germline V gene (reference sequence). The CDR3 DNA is TGTGCCAGCAGCTTGAGTCCTGAGCAGTTCTTC. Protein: CASSLSPEQFF.

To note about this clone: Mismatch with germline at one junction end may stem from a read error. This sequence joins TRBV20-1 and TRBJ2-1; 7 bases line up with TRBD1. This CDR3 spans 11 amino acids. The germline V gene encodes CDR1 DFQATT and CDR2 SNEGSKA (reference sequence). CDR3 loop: CSAYYGQERFF. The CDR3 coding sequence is TGCAGTGCTTATTACGGACAGGAGCGGTTCTTC.

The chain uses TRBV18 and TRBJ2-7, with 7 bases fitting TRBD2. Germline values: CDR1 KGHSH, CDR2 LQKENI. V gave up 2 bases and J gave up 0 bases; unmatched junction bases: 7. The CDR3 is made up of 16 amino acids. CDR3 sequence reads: CASSPRLAASSYEQYF. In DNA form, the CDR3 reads TGTGCCAGCTCACCAAGGCTAGCGGCTAGCTCCTACGAGCAGTACTTC.

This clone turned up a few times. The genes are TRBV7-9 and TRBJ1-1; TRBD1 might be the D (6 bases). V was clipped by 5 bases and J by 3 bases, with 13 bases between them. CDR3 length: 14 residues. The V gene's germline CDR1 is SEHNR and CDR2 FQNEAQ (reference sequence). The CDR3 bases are TGTGCCAGCAGCCCACAGGGTTGGGACACTGAAGCTTTCTTT. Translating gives CASSPQGWDTEAFF.

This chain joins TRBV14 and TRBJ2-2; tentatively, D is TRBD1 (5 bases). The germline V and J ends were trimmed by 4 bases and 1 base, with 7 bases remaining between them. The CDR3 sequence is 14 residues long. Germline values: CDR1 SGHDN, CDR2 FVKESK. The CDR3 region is CASSLGQNTGELFF. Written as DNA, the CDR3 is TGTGCCAGCAGCCTTGGACAGAACACCGGGGAGCTGTTTTTT. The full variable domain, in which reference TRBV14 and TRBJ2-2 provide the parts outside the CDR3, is EAGVTQFPSHSVIEKGQTVTLRCDPISGHDNLYWYRRVMGKEIKFLLHFVKESKQDESGMPNNRFLAERTGGTYSTLKVQPAELEDSGVYFCASSLGQNTGELFFGEGSRLTVL.

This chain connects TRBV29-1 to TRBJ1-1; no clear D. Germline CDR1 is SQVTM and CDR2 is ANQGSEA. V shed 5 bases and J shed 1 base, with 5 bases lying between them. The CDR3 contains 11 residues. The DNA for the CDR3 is TGCAGCGTTCGGACGAACACTGAAGCTTTCTTT. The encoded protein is CSVRTNTEAFF.

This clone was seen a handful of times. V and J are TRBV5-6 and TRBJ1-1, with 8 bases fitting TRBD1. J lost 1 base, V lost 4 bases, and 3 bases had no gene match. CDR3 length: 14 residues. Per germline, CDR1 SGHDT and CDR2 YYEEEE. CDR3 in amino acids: CASSGDRWNTEAFF. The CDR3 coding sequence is TGTGCCAGCAGCGGGGACAGGTGGAACACTGAAGCTTTCTTT.

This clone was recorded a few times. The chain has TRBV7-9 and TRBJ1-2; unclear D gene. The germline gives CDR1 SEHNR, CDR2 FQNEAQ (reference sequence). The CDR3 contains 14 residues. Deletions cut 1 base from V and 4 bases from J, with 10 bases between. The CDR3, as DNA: TGTGCCAGCAGCTTAGACATATTGAGCTATGGCTACACCTTC. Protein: CASSLDILSYGYTF.

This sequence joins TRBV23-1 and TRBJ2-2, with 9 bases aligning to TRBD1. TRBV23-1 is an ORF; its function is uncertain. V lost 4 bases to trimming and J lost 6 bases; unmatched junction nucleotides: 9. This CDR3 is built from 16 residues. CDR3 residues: CASSRRDRATAGELFF. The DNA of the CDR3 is TGCGCCAGCAGTCGCAGGGACAGGGCGACCGCCGGGGAGCTGTTTTTT.

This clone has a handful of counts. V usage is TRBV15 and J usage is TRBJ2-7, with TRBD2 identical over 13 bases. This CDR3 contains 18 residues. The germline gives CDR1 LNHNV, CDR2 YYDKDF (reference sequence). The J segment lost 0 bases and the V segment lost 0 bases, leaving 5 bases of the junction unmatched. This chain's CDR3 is CATSREGTSGAFSYEQYF. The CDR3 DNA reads TGTGCCACCAGCAGAGAGGGGACTAGCGGGGCCTTCTCCTACGAGCAGTACTTC. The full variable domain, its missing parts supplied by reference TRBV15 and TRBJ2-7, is DAMVIQNPRYQVTQFGKPVTLSCSQTLNHNVMYWYQQKSSQAPKLLFHYYDKDFNNEADTPDNFQSRRPNTSFCFLDIRSPGLGDTAMYLCATSREGTSGAFSYEQYFGPGTRLTVT.

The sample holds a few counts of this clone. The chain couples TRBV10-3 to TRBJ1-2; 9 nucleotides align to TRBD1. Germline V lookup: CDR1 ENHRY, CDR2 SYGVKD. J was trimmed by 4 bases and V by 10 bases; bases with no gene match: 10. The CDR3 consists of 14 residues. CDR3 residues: CATLPPTGGYGYTF. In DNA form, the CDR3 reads TGTGCCACCCTTCCACCGACAGGGGGCTATGGCTACACCTTC.

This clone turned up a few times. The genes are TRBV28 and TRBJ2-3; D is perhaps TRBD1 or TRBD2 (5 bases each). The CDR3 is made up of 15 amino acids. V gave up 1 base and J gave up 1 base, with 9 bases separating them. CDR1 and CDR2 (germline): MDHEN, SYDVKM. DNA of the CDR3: TGTGCCAGCAGTTTATTCCAGGGAGGCACAGATACGCAGTATTTT. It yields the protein CASSLFQGGTDTQYF.

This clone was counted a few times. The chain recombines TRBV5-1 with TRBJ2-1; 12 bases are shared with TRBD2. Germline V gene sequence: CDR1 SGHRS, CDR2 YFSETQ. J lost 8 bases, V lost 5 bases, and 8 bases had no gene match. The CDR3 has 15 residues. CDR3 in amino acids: CASRLGTSGFDEQFF. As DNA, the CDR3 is TGCGCCAGCAGACTAGGGACTAGCGGGTTTGATGAGCAGTTCTTC.

CDR3 loop: CAISGDSPTDTQYF. The CDR3 DNA follows: TGTGCCATCAGTGGGGATAGCCCCACAGATACGCAGTATTTT. The chain carries TRBV10-3 and TRBJ2-3; D is unresolved. Germline V gene sequence: CDR1 ENHRY, CDR2 SYGVKD. V was trimmed by 4 bases and J by 2 bases, leaving 10 bases between them. The CDR3 extends over 14 amino acids.

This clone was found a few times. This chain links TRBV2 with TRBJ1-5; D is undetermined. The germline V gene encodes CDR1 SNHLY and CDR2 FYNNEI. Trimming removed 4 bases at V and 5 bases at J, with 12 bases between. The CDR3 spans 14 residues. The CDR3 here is CASSAVTLDQPQHF. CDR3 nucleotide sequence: TGTGCCAGCAGTGCGGTGACATTGGATCAGCCCCAGCATTTT.

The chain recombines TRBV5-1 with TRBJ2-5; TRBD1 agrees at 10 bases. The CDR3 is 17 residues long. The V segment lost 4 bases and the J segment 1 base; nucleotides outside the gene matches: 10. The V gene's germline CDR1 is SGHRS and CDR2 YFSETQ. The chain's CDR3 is CASSRIPGTGAQETQYF. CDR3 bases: TGCGCCAGCAGCAGGATACCCGGGACAGGGGCCCAAGAGACCCAGTACTTC.

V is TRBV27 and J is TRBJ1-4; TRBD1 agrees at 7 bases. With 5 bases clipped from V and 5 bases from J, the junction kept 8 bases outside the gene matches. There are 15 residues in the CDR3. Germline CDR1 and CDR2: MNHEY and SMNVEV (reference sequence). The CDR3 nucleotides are TGTGCCAGCAGTCCAATGGGGACAGAGAATGAAAAACTGTTTTTT. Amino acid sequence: CASSPMGTENEKLFF.

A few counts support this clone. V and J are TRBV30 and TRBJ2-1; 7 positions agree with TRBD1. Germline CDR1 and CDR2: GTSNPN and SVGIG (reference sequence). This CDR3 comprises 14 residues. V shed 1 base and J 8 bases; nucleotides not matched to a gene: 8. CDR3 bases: TGTGCCTGGAGTGACCCCGGACAGGCCCATGAGCAGTTCTTC. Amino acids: CAWSDPGQAHEQFF.

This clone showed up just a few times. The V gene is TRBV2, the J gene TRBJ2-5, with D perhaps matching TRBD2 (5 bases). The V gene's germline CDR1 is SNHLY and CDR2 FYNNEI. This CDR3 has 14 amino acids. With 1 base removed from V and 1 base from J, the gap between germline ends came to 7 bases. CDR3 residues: CASSEGGVQETQYF. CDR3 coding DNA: TGTGCCAGCAGTGAAGGGGGAGTCCAAGAGACCCAGTACTTC.

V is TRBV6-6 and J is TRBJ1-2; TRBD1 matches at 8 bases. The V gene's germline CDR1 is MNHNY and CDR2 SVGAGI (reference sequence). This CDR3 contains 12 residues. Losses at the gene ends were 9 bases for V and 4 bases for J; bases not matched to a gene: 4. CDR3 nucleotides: TGTGCCAGTTCCGGGACAGGCTATGGCTACACCTTC. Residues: CASSGTGYGYTF.